The 5 T cell receptor beta chains listed next were all sequenced from one sample in a study of T cell repertoires in cytomegalovirus infection. No antigen is known for these receptors. Each CDR3 protein gets one entry after TCRdb re-called the reads with MiXCR. Altogether about a million distinct CDR3 sequences are present, 31% being singletons, with the ten largest covering 13%. Material: cultured CD8+ T cells from PBMCs, obtained from culture after CMV antigen stimulation. All receptors derive from a human donor in good health (CMV status not recorded). Some clones in this sample may be carry-over from other donors' samples.

The chain couples TRBV27 to TRBJ1-6; a weak D match, TRBD1 (6 bases). CDR3 length: 16 residues. V lost 5 bases, J lost 4 bases, and 15 bases lay in between. Per germline, CDR1 MNHEY and CDR2 SMNVEV (reference sequence). The chain's CDR3 is CASSIRDNPYNSPLHF. Here the CDR3 DNA reads TGTGCCAGCAGTATCCGGGACAACCCATATAATTCACCCCTCCACTTT.

There are a few counts of this clonotype. The chain combines TRBV2 with TRBJ1-2; 7 bases are shared with TRBD1. This CDR3 is 16 amino acids long. CDR1 and CDR2 (germline): SNHLY, FYNNEI. The trim removed 5 bases at V and 8 bases at J, leaving 17 bases unmatched. The CDR3 DNA follows: TGTGCCAGCAGTTCCGGGACAGCGAATAGATTGTGGGGCTACACCTTC. Its translation is CASSSGTANRLWGYTF.

The chain links TRBV27 to TRBJ2-1, with 7 bases that match TRBD2. The CDR3 loop spans 16 amino acids. CDR1 is MNHEY and CDR2 is SMNVEV in the germline V gene (reference sequence). With 4 bases clipped from V and 1 base from J, the junction kept 7 bases outside the gene matches. The CDR3: CASSWEGTGSYNEQFF. CDR3 nucleotides: TGTGCCAGCAGTTGGGAGGGAACGGGATCCTACAATGAGCAGTTCTTC.

There are many counts of this clonotype. V and J are TRBV7-2 and TRBJ2-3; 13 nucleotides line up with TRBD2. The CDR3 contains 18 residues. Germline V gene lookup returns CDR1 SGHTA and CDR2 FQGNSA. The V and J ends lost 5 bases and 0 bases, in that order; junction bases with no gene match: 8. DNA for the CDR3: TGTGCCAGCAGCAATCCGGGACTAGCGGGATCAAGCACAGATACGCAGTATTTT. It codes for CASSNPGLAGSSTDTQYF.

This clonotype occurred a few times. In DNA, the CDR3 is TGTGCCAGCAGTTACGGCAGGGAGTACAATGAGCAGTTCTTC. This translates into CASSYGREYNEQFF. V gene TRBV6-8 combines with J gene TRBJ2-1; TRBD1 or TRBD2 may be the D gene (5 bases each). The ends were cut back, 2 bases at V and 4 bases at J, with 9 bases in the middle. This CDR3 is built from 14 residues. Germline CDR1 MNHGY, CDR2 SAAAGT.